This T cell receptor (beta chain) is from a study of blood T cell repertoires in COVID-19. Across the whole study: Cohort 3 donors were reported recovered after two negative PCRs, clearance, or symptom resolution.

All enrollees were roughly 18 to 89 years old and from 20 to 30 US areas. The germline V gene encodes CDR1 LGHDT and CDR2 YNNKEL (reference sequence). CDR3 length equals 18 residues. Trimming took 2 bases from V and 2 from J; bases not matched to a gene: 5. Only in-frame clones appear in the TCRdb table, and some are missing; sequencing was by immunoSEQ multiplex PCR. The sample shows approximately 240,000 clones, 70% to 90% of them seen only once. The J gene is TRBJ2-1, the V gene TRBV3-1 (or the pseudogene TRBV3-2); TRBD2 matches at 14 bases. Specimen: PBMCs or T cells enriched from blood (not recorded which). The receptor comes from a woman in her forties or fifties in a cohort exposed to, infected with or recovered from COVID-19 (not recorded which). In DNA, the CDR3 is TGTGCCAGCAGCCAACGGACTAGCGGGGGGCAGGCCTACAATGAGCAGTTCTTC. Translating gives CASSQRTSGGQAYNEQFF.